Detailed here is one TCR beta chain. The target antigen is unknown. The sample originates from a study of shared clonotypes between healthy human individuals. Per the germline V gene, CDR1 is LNHNV and CDR2 is YYDKDF (reference sequence). Trimming took 1 base from V and 4 from J, leaving 16 bases between them. The CDR3 consists of 16 residues. Recent vaccinations or acute infections were absent in the healthy HIV-negative adult donors. Study results and limitations: Naive subsets usually exceeded memory subsets in estimated richness. Collection of samples was limited to blood; tissue repertoires likely differ. Some naive CD4 clonotypes, roughly 5%, turned up in common across a few donors.

Profiling relied on immunoSEQ multiplex PCR, and the TCRdb table lists in-frame clones only, not all of them. The sample shows roughly 1,600,000 clones, approximately 98.5% of them seen only once. This chain links TRBV15 with TRBJ1-2, with a possible D match to TRBD1 (5 bases). This clonotype originated in a man younger than 40 in good health. Source material: naive CD4+ T cells sorted from blood. As to subset: CD45RA+ positively selected. For the CDR3, the DNA is TGTGCCACCAGCAGAGTAAAGCAGGGACCGATCTATGGCTACACCTTC. Translated: CATSRVKQGPIYGYTF.